This T cell receptor (beta chain) emerged from a study of cytomegalovirus exposure and HLA in healthy donors. This clone was counted only a few times. 60 Vbeta and 13 Jbeta primers were used in PCR. Produced via immunoSEQ multiplex PCR; TCRdb's table is partial and in-frame only. The sample records fewer than 130,000 clones, roughly 71% being singletons. Germline V lookup: CDR1 LNHNV, CDR2 YYDKDF (reference sequence). The CDR3 is 18 residues long. The ends lost 3 bases at V and 4 bases at J; junction bases unmatched: 15. The material sequenced was PBMCs. The clonotype was recovered from a man aged 35-49 years in good health and CMV-seropositive. The chain is built from TRBV15 and TRBJ1-2, with 9 bases matching TRBD1. The CDR3 spells CATSSHPTGGTGLYGYTF. CDR3 DNA sequence: TGTGCCACCAGCAGCCACCCAACTGGCGGGACAGGGCTCTATGGCTACACCTTC.